This passage covers 4 T cell receptor beta chains from one sample sequenced in a study of identifying expanded T cells in peripheral blood. Repertoires were generated with immunoSEQ multiplex PCR, while TCRdb's copy carries only in-frame clones and drops some. The table has 60,000 or so clones, about 85% seen once. The sample taken for sequencing was blood. The receptor set was obtained from a person between 18 and 75 years old in good health.

The chain couples TRBV29-1 to TRBJ2-7, with 14 bases lining up with TRBD2. The germline V gene encodes CDR1 SQVTM and CDR2 ANQGSEA. This CDR3 is 18 amino acids long. J gave up 2 bases and V 4 bases, and 13 bases lay outside the gene matches. The CDR3 DNA reads as TGCAGCGTTGTCGTCAGCGTGGGGACTAGCGGGAGAGCCTACGAGCAGTACTTC. Its translation is CSVVVSVGTSGRAYEQYF.

The chain recombines TRBV2 with TRBJ1-6; no clear D. Per germline, CDR1 SNHLY and CDR2 FYNNEI. Between the trimmed V and J ends, which lost 2 bases and 0 bases, there was a span of 8 bases. The CDR3 consists of 16 residues. CDR3 sequence: CASSELGSSYNSPLHF. The CDR3 DNA reads as TGTGCCAGCAGTGAATTAGGGAGCTCCTATAATTCACCCCTCCACTTT.

The rearrangement joins TRBV19 to TRBJ2-3; the match to TRBD1 covers 10 bases. Per germline, CDR1 LNHDA and CDR2 SQIVND (reference sequence). V gave up 9 bases and J gave up 4 bases; unmatched junction bases: 7. The CDR3 length is 14 residues. CDR3 sequence (DNA): TGTGCCAGCGCTGGGGGACAGGGGCCAGATACGCAGTATTTT. This sequence encodes CASAGGQGPDTQYF.

The chain combines TRBV5-1 with TRBJ2-1; D may be TRBD2 (5 bases). Germline assignment: CDR1 SGHRS and CDR2 YFSETQ. Trimming took off 6 bases at V and 2 bases at J, with 18 bases between the two ends. This CDR3 has 16 residues. The CDR3 sequence: CASTPSGVFAYNEQFF. The CDR3, as DNA: TGCGCCAGCACCCCAAGCGGAGTTTTTGCCTACAATGAGCAGTTCTTC. Full variable domain (outside the CDR3, taken from reference TRBV5-1 and TRBJ2-1): KAGVTQTPRYLIKTRGQQVTLSCSPISGHRSVSWYQQTPGQGLQFLFEYFSETQRNKGNFPGRFSGRQFSNSRSEMNVSTLELGDSALYLCASTPSGVFAYNEQFFGPGTRLTVL.